This T cell receptor beta chain derives from a study of T cell repertoires in cytomegalovirus infection. TCRdb fed the reads into MiXCR, producing one record per CDR3 protein. The sample lists about 700,000 distinct CDR3 sequences; around a third were seen once. In this sample, this clonotype turned up a few times. The antigen is not known. This CDR3 comprises 15 residues. V was shortened by 5 bases and J by 0 bases, with 12 bases between the two germline ends. Germline values: CDR1 MGHRA, CDR2 YSYEKL. V usage is TRBV4-1 and J usage is TRBJ2-3, with D possibly being TRBD2 (5 bases). The clonotype originates from a human donor in good health (CMV status not recorded). Some clones in this sample may be carry-over from other donors' samples. Source: cultured PBMCs, taken from culture after CMV antigen stimulation. The chain's CDR3 is CASSFIPGSTDTQYF. CDR3 DNA sequence: TGCGCCAGCAGCTTCATCCCGGGGAGCACAGATACGCAGTATTTT.